This T cell receptor (beta chain) was observed in a study of response to subunit inactivated influenza vaccine. This clonotype was seen more than once but under ten times. CDR1 is MDHEN and CDR2 is SYDVKM in the germline V gene. CDR3 length: 15 residues. J was trimmed by 5 bases and V by 3 bases; bases with no gene match: 7. TCRdb reprocessed the RT-PCR reads via MiXCR and lists one record per CDR3 protein. The sample has about 620,000 distinct CDR3 sequences, 10% to 15% seen once; the top ten hold roughly a tenth. This sequence joins TRBV28 and TRBJ2-7; TRBD1 matches 10 bases. Sequences were derived from PBMCs from blood, sampled on the day of vaccination. The source is a man aged 50-59 years who received an inactivated influenza vaccine. In DNA form, the CDR3 reads TGTGCCAGCAGTTTGGGTGGACAGGGGGGAGACGAGCAGTACTTC. Translating it yields CASSLGGQGGDEQYF.